This T cell receptor (beta chain) was obtained from a study of CD8 T cells in Susac syndrome. Background on the study: Treatment status at blood draw for the Susac syndrome patients was therapy-naive, corticosteroids, or intravenous immunoglobulin alone.

Reverse transcription of roughly 0.45 to 1 ug RNA was performed with random hexamers. Amplification of TCR beta CDR3 across 54 Vbeta and 13 Jbeta was performed with immunoSEQ multiplex PCR. TCRdb recomputed calls from the immunoSEQ multiplex PCR reads with MiXCR, one row per CDR3 protein. The sample yields 150,000 to 200,000 distinct CDR3 sequences, around 95% seen once. With 5 bases removed from V and 2 bases from J, the gap between germline ends came to 15 bases. The length of the CDR3 is 15 residues. Negative isolation yielded CD4+ and CD8+ T cells, and FACS enriched TEMRA cells. What was sequenced was CD4+ T cells from PBMCs. The chain employs TRBV12-3 or TRBV12-4 and TRBJ1-2; a weak D match, TRBD1 (5 bases). The receptor was isolated from a human donor with Susac syndrome. CDR3 nucleotide sequence: TGTGCCAGCAGTATCACCGGGGGAAACAACTATGGCTACACCTTC. Protein product: CASSITGGNNYGYTF.